These 4 T cell receptor beta chains were sequenced from one sample in a study of somatic mutations in cytotoxic T cells in rheumatoid arthritis. Produced via immunoSEQ multiplex PCR; TCRdb's table is partial and in-frame only. The table lists 20,000 or so clones, 70% to 90% of them singletons. Specimen: CD8+ T cells sorted from blood. These receptors were collected from an adult with rheumatoid arthritis.

The rearrangement uses TRBV18 and TRBJ2-2, with D perhaps matching TRBD1 (5 bases). Germline-derived CDR1 and CDR2 are KGHSH and LQKENI. Trimming left V 3 bases short and J 1 base short, with 6 bases between. The CDR3 has 14 amino acids. CDR3 sequence reads: CASSPTENTGELFF. In DNA, the CDR3 is TGTGCCAGCTCACCGACAGAGAACACCGGGGAGCTGTTTTTT. Looking up the rest from reference TRBV18 and TRBJ2-2 gives the full variable domain: NAGVMQNPRHLVRRRGQEARLRCSPMKGHSHVYWYRQLPEEGLKFMVYLQKENIIDESGMPKERFSAEFPKEGPSILRIQQVVRGDSAAYFCASSPTENTGELFFGEGSRLTVL.

The chain couples TRBV9 to TRBJ2-7, with 9 bases aligning to TRBD1. The CDR3 totals 15 residues. With 4 bases clipped from V and 2 bases from J, the junction kept 7 bases outside the gene matches. Germline V CDR1 and CDR2: SGDLS, YYNGEE. CDR3 DNA: TGTGCCAGCAGCCCACGGACAGGGGTGACCTACGAGCAGTACTTC. Amino acid sequence: CASSPRTGVTYEQYF. Combining the CDR3 with reference TRBV9 and TRBJ2-7 gives the whole variable domain DSGVTQTPKHLITATGQRVTLRCSPRSGDLSVYWYQQSLDQGLQFLIQYYNGEERAKGNILERFSAQQFPDLHSELNLSSLELGDSALYFCASSPRTGVTYEQYFGPGTRLTVT.

The chain joins TRBV10-3 to TRBJ2-5; D is ambiguous. Looked up from germline, CDR1 is ENHRY and CDR2 is SYGVKD. CDR3 length: 14 residues. The V and J ends lost 2 bases and 5 bases respectively, with 12 bases between them. The CDR3 loop reads CAISEERALETQYF. The DNA for the CDR3 is TGTGCCATCAGTGAGGAGCGAGCTCTTGAGACCCAGTACTTC.

The chain couples TRBV9 to TRBJ2-3, with D possibly matching TRBD2 (6 bases). CDR3 size: 16 residues. Trimming left V 0 bases short and J 3 bases short, with 14 bases between. The germline CDR1 and CDR2 sequences are SGDLS and YYNGEE. The CDR3 coding sequence is TGTGCCAGCAGCGTAGAGGAGGGGCGATGGACAGATACGCAGTATTTT. It encodes CASSVEEGRWTDTQYF.